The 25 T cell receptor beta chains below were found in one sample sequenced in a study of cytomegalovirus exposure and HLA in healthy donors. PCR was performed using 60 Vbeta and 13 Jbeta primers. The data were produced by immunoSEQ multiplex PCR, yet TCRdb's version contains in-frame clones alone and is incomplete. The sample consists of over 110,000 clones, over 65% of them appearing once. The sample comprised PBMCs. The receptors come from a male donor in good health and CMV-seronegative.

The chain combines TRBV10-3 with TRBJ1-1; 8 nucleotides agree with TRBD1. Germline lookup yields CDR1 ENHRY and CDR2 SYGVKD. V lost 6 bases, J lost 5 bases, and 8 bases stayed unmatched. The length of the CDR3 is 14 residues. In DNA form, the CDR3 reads TGTGCCATCAGGATCGGACAGGGTCGTACTGAAGCTTTCTTT. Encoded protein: CAIRIGQGRTEAFF.

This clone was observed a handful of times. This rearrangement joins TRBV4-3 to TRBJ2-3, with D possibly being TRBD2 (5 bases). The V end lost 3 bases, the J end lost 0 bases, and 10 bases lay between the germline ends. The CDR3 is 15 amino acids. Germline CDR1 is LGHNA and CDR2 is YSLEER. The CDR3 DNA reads TGCGCCAGCAGCCAGGGCGGGTCCAGCACAGATACGCAGTATTTT. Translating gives CASSQGGSSTDTQYF.

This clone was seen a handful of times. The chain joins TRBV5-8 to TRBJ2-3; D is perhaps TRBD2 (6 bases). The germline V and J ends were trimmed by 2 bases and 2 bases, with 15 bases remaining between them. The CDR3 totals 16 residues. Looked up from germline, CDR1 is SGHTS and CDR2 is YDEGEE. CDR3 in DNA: TGTGCCAGCAGCTTAGGGGACTGGAGGCCCACAGATACGCAGTATTTT. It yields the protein CASSLGDWRPTDTQYF.

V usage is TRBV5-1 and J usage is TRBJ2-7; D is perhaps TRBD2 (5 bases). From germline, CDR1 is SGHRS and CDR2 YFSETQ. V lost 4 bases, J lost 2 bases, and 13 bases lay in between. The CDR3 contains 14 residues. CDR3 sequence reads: CASSAAGVTYEQYF. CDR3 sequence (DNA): TGCGCCAGCAGCGCCGCCGGGGTAACCTACGAGCAGTACTTC.

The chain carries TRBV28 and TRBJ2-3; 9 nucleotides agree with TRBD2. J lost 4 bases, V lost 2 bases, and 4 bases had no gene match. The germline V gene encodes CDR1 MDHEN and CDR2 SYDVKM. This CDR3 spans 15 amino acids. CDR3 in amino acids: CASSLIAGASDTQYF. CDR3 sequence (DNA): TGTGCCAGCAGTTTAATAGCGGGAGCTTCAGATACGCAGTATTTT.

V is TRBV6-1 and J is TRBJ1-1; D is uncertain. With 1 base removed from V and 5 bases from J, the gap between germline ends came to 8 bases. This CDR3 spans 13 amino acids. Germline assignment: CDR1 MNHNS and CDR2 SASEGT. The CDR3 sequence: CASSEVSGTEAFF. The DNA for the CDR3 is TGTGCCAGCAGTGAAGTCTCAGGTACTGAAGCTTTCTTT.

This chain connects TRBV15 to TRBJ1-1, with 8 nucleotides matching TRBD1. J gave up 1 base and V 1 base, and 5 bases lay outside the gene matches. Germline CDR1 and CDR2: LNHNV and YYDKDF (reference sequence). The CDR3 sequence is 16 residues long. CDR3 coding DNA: TGTGCCACCAGCAGAGGGACAGGGCATGGGAACACTGAAGCTTTCTTT. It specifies CATSRGTGHGNTEAFF.

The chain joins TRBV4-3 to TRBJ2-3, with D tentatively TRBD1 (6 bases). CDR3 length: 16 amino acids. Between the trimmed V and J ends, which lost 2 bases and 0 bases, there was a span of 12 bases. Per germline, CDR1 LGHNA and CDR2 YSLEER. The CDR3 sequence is CASSQHRARSTDTQYF. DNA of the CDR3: TGCGCCAGCAGCCAACACAGGGCGAGAAGCACAGATACGCAGTATTTT.

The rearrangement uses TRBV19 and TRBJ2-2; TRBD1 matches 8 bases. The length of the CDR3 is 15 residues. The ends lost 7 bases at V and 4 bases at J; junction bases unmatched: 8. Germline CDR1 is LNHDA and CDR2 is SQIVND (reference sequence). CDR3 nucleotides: TGTGCCAGTAACAAAGACAGGGGTCTCACCGGGGAGCTGTTTTTT. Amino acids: CASNKDRGLTGELFF.

In DNA form, the CDR3 reads TGTGCCAGCAGGGAAGCGGGAGTTAATGAGCAGTTCTTC. Translated: CASREAGVNEQFF. This chain links TRBV27 with TRBJ2-1; 8 nucleotides line up with TRBD2. The CDR3 has 13 residues. The germline V gene encodes CDR1 MNHEY and CDR2 SMNVEV (reference sequence). Losses at the gene ends were 6 bases for V and 7 bases for J; bases not matched to a gene: 5.

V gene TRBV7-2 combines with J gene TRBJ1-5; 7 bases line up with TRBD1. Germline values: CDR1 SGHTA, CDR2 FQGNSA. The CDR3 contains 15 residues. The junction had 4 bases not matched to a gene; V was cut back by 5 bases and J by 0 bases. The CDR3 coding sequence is TGTGCCAGCAGCGCGGACAGGTATAGCAATCAGCCCCAGCATTTT. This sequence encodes CASSADRYSNQPQHF.

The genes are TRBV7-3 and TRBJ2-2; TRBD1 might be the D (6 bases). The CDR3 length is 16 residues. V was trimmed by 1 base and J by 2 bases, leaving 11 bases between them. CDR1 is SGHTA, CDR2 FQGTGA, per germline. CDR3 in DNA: TGTGCCAGCAGCTTAAATCAGGGGACAAACACCGGGGAGCTGTTTTTT. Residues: CASSLNQGTNTGELFF.

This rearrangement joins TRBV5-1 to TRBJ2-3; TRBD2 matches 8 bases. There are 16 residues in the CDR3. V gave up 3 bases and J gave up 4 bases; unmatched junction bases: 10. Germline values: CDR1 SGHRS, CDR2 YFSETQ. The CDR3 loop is CASSSFSGGGADTQYF. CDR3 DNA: TGCGCCAGCAGCTCCTTCTCGGGAGGGGGGGCAGATACGCAGTATTTT.

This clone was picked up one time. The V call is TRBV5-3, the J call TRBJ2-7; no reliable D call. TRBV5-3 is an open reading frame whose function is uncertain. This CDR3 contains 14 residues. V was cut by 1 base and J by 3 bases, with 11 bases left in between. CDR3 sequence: CARSLRRFHYEQYF. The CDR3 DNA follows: TGTGCCAGAAGCTTGAGGCGGTTCCACTACGAGCAGTACTTC.

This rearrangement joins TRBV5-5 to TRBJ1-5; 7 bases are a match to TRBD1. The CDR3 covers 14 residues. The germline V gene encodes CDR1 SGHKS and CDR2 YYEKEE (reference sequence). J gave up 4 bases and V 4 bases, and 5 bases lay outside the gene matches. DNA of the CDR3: TGTGCCAGCAGCCCCGGGACAGCAAATCAGCCCCAGCATTTT. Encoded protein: CASSPGTANQPQHF.

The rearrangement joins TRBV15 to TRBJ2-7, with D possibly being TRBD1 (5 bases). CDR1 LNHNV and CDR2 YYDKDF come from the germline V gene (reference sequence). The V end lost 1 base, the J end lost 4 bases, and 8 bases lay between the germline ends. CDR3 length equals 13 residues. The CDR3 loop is CATSRVQGYEQYF. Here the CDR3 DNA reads TGTGCCACCAGCAGAGTTCAGGGATACGAGCAGTACTTC. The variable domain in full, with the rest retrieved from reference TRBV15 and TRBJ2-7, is DAMVIQNPRYQVTQFGKPVTLSCSQTLNHNVMYWYQQKSSQAPKLLFHYYDKDFNNEADTPDNFQSRRPNTSFCFLDIRSPGLGDTAMYLCATSRVQGYEQYFGPGTRLTVT.

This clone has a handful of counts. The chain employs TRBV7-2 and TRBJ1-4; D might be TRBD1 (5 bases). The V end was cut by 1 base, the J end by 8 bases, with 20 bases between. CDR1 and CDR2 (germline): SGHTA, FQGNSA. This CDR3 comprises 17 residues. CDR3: CASSLGQGITKGEKLFF. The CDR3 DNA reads TGTGCCAGCAGCTTAGGCCAGGGAATTACCAAGGGGGAAAAACTGTTTTTT.

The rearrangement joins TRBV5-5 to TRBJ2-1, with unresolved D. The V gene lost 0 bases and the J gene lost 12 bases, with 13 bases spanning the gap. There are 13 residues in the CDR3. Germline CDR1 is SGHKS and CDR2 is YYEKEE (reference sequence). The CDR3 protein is CASSLEVRQAQFF. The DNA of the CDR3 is TGTGCCAGCAGCTTGGAGGTCCGGCAGGCGCAGTTCTTC.

The CDR3 coding sequence is TGTGCCAGCAGTGTAGGGGCGTATAGCAATCAGCCCCAGCATTTT. This codes for CASSVGAYSNQPQHF. This chain uses TRBV6-5 with TRBJ1-5, with a tentative D call TRBD1 (5 bases). There are 15 residues in the CDR3. Looked up from germline, CDR1 is MNHEY and CDR2 is SVGAGI. V lost 5 bases to trimming and J lost 0 bases, with 11 bases between them.

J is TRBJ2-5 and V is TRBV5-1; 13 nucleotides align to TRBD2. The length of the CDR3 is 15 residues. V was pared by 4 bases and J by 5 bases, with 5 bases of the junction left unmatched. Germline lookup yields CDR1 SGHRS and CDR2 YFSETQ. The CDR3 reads CASSTGLAGVETQYF. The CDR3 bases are TGCGCCAGCAGCACCGGACTAGCGGGAGTTGAGACCCAGTACTTC.

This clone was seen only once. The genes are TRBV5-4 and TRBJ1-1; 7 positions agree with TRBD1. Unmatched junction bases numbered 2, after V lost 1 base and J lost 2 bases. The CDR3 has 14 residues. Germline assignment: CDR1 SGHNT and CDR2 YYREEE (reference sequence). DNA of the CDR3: TGTGCCAGCAGCTTGAGGACAGGCAACACTGAAGCTTTCTTT. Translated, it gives CASSLRTGNTEAFF.

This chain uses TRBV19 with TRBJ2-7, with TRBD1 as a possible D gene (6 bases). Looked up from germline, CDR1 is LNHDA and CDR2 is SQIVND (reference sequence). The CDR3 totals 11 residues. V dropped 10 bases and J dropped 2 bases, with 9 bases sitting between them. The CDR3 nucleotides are TGTGCCACCGGACAGACCTACGAGCAGTACTTC. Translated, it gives CATGQTYEQYF.

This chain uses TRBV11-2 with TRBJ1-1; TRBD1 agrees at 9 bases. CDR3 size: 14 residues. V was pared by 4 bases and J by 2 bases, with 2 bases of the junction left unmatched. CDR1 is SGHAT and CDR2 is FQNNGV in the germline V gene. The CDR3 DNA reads TGTGCCAGCAGCTCACAGGGGGCAAACACTGAAGCTTTCTTT. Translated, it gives CASSSQGANTEAFF. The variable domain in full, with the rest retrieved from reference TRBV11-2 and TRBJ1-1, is EAGVAQSPRYKIIEKRQSVAFWCNPISGHATLYWYQQILGQGPKLLIQFQNNGVVDDSQLPKDRFSAERLKGVDSTLKIQPAKLEDSAVYLCASSSQGANTEAFFGQGTRLTVV.

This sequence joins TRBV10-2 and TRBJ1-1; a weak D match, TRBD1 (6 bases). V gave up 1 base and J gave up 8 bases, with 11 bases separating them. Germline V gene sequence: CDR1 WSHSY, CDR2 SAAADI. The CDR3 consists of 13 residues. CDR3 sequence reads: CASSEWGPGEAFF. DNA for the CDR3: TGCGCCAGCAGTGAGTGGGGGCCGGGGGAAGCTTTCTTT.

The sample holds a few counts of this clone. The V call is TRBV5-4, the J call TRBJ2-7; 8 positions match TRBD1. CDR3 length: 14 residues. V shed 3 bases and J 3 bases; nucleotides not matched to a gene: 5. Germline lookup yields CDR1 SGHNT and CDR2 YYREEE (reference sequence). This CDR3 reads CASSSGTGNYEQYF. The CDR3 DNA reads TGTGCCAGCAGCTCGGGGACAGGTAACTACGAGCAGTACTTC.